This record covers a single TCR beta chain. This entry belongs to a study of CD8 T cells in Susac syndrome. The V gene lost 5 bases and the J gene lost 2 bases, with 15 bases spanning the gap. Germline values: CDR1 GTSNPN, CDR2 SVGIG (reference sequence). The CDR3 is 15 residues long. Reverse transcription of about 0.45 to 1 ug RNA was carried out with random hexamers. TCRdb used MiXCR to reprocess the immunoSEQ multiplex PCR reads, holding one entry per CDR3 protein. The profile shows about 150,000 distinct CDR3 sequences, roughly 95% of them singletons. This receptor was obtained from a human donor with multiple sclerosis. This sequence joins TRBV30 and TRBJ2-2, with D possibly matching TRBD2 (5 bases). Sequencing was done on a sample of CD8+ T cells from PBMCs. In nucleotides, the CDR3 is TGTGCCTGGGGATCAGGACGGGAAAACACCGGGGAGCTGTTTTTT. Protein product: CAWGSGRENTGELFF.